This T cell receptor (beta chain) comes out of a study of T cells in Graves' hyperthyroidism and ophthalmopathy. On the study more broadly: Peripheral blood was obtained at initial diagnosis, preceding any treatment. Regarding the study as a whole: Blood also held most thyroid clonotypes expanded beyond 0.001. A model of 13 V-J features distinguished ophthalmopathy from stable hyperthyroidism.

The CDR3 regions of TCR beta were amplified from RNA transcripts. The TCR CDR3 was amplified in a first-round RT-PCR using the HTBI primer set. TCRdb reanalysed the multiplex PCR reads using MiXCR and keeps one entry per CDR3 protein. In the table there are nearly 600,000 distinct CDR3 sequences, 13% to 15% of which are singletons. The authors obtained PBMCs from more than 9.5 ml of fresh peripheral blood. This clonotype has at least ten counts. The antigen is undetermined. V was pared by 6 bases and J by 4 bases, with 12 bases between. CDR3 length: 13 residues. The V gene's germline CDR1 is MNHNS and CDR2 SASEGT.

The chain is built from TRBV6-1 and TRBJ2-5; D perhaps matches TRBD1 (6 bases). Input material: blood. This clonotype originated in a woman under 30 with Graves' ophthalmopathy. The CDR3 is CASRIRGGETQYF. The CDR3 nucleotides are TGTGCCAGCAGGATCAGGGGCGGAGAGACCCAGTACTTC.